The present entry profiles one T cell receptor beta chain with its context. The table came from immunoSEQ multiplex PCR; TCRdb's copy has only in-frame clones and leaves some out. The profile shows 150,000 to 200,000 clones, around nine tenths of them singletons. The data stem from a study of blood T cell repertoires in COVID-19. Per the germline V gene, CDR1 is KGHSH and CDR2 is LQKENI. Trimming shortened V by 3 bases and J by 0 bases, and 12 bases separated the two germline ends. This CDR3 spans 16 amino acids. The clonotype originates from a man aged 65 to 79 with acute or convalescent COVID-19. The material sequenced was peripheral blood. The chain carries TRBV18 and TRBJ1-5; possible D gene TRBD1, 6 bases. The CDR3 coding sequence is TGTGCCAGCTCACCCAAGGACAGTTTTAGCAATCAGCCCCAGCATTTT. It codes for CASSPKDSFSNQPQHF.